This T cell receptor (beta chain) was profiled in a study of OX40 agonist ivuxolimab in advanced cancers. Broader study findings: CD4+ and CD8+ T cells in blood underwent clonal expansion by week 6 at 0.1 to 3.0 mg/kg. Among T cells, CD8+ cells averaged more expanded clones than CD4+ cells.

Details on this clone: Its target is unknown.

Libraries were prepared by immunoSEQ multiplex PCR; TCRdb keeps only in-frame clonotypes and omits some of them. The sample has 55,000 to 80,000 clones, less than 95% seen once; the top ten hold less than 6%. The germline CDR1 and CDR2 sequences are LNHDA and SQIVND (reference sequence). V lost 5 bases, J lost 8 bases, and 18 bases lay in between. The CDR3 is 14 amino acids. People who had autoimmune disease history or systemic immunosuppression were excluded. The origin of this receptor is an adult with an advanced solid tumor such as melanoma, head and neck, liver or kidney cancer. The source material was CD4+ or CD8+ T cells sorted from blood, sampled in a trial of the OX40 agonist ivuxolimab. This chain connects TRBV19 to TRBJ1-1, with a weak D call TRBD1 (6 bases). The CDR3 coding sequence is TGTGCCAGTAGTTTGGGGGCTGCGGGCAAAGAAGCTTTCTTT. Its translation: CASSLGAAGKEAFF.